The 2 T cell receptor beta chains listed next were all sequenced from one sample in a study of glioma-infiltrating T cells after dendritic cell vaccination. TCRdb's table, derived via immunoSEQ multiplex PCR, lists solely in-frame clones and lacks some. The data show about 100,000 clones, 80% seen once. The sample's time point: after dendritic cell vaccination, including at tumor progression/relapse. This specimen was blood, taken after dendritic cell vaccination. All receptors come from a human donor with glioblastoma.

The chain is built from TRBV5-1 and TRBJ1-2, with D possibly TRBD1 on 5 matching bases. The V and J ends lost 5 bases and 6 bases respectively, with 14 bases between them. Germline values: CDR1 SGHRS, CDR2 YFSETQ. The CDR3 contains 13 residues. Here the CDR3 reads CASRATETNGYTF. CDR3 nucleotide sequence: TGCGCCAGCAGAGCGACAGAAACCAATGGCTACACCTTC.

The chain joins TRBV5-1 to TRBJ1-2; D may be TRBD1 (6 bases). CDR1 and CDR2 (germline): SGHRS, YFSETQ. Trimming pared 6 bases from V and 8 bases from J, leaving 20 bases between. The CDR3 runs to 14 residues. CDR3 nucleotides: TGCGCCAGCAAACCGTACGGGACAAGTCGGGGCTACACCTTC. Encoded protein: CASKPYGTSRGYTF.